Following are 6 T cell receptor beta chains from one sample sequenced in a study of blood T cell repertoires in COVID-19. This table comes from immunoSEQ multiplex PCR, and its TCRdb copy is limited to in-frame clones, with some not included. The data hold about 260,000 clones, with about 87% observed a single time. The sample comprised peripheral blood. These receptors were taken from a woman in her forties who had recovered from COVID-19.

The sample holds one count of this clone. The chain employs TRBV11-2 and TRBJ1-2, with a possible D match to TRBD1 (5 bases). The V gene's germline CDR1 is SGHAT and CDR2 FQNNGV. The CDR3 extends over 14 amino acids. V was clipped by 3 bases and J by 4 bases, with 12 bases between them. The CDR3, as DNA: TGTGCCAGCAGCTTCGAAGACAGAGGCTATGGCTACACCTTC. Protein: CASSFEDRGYGYTF.

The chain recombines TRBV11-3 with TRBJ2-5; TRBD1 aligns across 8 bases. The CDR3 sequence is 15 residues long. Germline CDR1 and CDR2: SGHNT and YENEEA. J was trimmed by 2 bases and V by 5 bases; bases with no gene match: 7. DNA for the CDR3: TGTGCCAGCAGCGACCGGGACAGGAATCAAGAGACCCAGTACTTC. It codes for CASSDRDRNQETQYF. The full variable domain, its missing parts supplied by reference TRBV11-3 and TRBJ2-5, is EAGVVQSPRYKIIEKKQPVAFWCNPISGHNTLYWYLQNLGQGPELLIRYENEEAVDDSQLPKDRFSAERLKGVDSTLKIQPAELGDSAVYLCASSDRDRNQETQYFGPGTRLLVL.

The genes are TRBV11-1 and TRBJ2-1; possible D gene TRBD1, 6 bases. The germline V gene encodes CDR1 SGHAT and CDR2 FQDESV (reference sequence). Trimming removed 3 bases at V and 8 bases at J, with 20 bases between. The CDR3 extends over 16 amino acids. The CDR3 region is CASSFLTGSPTYEQFF. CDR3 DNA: TGTGCCAGCAGCTTCCTAACAGGGTCCCCCACTTATGAGCAGTTCTTC.

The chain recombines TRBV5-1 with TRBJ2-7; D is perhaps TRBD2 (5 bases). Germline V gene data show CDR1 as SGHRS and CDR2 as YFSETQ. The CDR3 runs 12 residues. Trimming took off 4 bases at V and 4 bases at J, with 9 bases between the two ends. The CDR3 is CASSGSGYEQYF. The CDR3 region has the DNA TGCGCCAGCAGCGGCTCGGGGTACGAGCAGTACTTC.

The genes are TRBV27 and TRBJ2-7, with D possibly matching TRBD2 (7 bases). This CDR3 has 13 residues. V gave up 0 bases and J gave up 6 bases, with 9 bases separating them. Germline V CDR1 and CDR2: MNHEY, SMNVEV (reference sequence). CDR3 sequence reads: CASSLSGGREQYF. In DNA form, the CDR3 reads TGTGCCAGCAGTTTATCGGGGGGGCGCGAGCAGTACTTC.

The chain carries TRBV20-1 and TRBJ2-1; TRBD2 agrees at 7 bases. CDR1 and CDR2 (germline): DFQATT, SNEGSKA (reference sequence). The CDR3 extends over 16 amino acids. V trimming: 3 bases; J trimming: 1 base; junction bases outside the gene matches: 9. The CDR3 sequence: CSASNMGGRSYNEQFF. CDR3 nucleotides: TGCAGTGCTAGTAATATGGGGGGGAGATCCTACAATGAGCAGTTCTTC.